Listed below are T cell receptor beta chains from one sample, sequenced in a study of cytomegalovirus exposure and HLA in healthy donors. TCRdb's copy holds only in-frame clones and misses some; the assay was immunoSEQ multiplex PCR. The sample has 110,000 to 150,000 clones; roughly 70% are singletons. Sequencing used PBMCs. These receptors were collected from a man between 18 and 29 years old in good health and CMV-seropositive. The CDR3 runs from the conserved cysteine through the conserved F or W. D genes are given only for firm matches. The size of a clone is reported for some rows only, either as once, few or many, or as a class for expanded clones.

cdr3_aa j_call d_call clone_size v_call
CAGPRGGINYGYTF TRBJ1-2 NA NA TRBV12-5
CASSLTPGFYNEQFF TRBJ2-1 NA NA TRBV27
CASSLDGRADSPLHF TRBJ1-6 NA NA TRBV5-4
CASSQAGPVNEQFF TRBJ2-1 NA NA TRBV4-2
CASSLWQAGSSYNEQFF TRBJ2-1 TRBD2 NA TRBV5-1
CASSEYAGGSGEQYF TRBJ2-7 TRBD2 NA TRBV10-2
CASSLVDRDGSPLHF TRBJ1-6 NA NA TRBV5-5
CASSEGDSYEQYF TRBJ2-7 TRBD1 few TRBV10-1
CASSEVPGEKLFF TRBJ1-4 NA NA TRBV10-1
CASNPGQTYEQYF TRBJ2-7 NA few TRBV11-2
CASSRGLAGAETQYF TRBJ2-5 TRBD2 few TRBV5-1
CASSLPSGVGVEKLFF TRBJ1-4 NA NA TRBV5-1
CASLGTGDNQPQHF TRBJ1-5 TRBD1 once TRBV19
CASSGKTGVSNYGYTF TRBJ1-2 TRBD1 NA TRBV9
CASSLAAGPYGYTF TRBJ1-2 NA NA TRBV5-5
CASSYSRGQGGQPQHF TRBJ1-5 TRBD1 NA TRBV6-5
CASSRTGTNYGYTF TRBJ1-2 TRBD1 NA TRBV5-1
CASSELSQGEQYF TRBJ2-7 NA NA TRBV10-1
CAIASGRGDEQFF TRBJ2-1 TRBD2 once TRBV10-3
CAWSASVGGNNQPQHF TRBJ1-5 NA NA TRBV30
CASSPPGQGRDEQYF TRBJ2-7 TRBD1 NA TRBV28
CASSLAGAGNTIYF TRBJ1-3 NA NA TRBV5-8
CASSALEGGGAWRTEAFF TRBJ1-1 NA few TRBV6-1
CSVGTGDGSPQHF TRBJ1-5 TRBD1 NA TRBV29-1
CASSLSTNMNTEAFF TRBJ1-1 NA few TRBV27
CASSITGYTEAFF TRBJ1-1 NA NA TRBV19
CASTLGPEGEQYF TRBJ2-7 NA once TRBV6-1
CASSPWTQAYNEQFF TRBJ2-1 NA NA TRBV7-8
CASSIGTGGSDQPQHF TRBJ1-5 TRBD1 NA TRBV19
CASTDTPRGQFNSPLHF TRBJ1-6 NA once TRBV19
CASSFRDYGYTF TRBJ1-2 NA NA TRBV28
CMTSGNYNEQFF TRBJ2-1 TRBD2 NA TRBV28
CAWSPPNYGVNEKLFF TRBJ1-4 NA few TRBV30
CSVDLAGDDEQFF TRBJ2-1 NA NA TRBV29-1
CASSSAGNQPQHF TRBJ1-5 NA NA TRBV6-6
CASSAGTTSQTQYF TRBJ2-5 TRBD2 NA TRBV6-1
CASSQGGGGYTGELFF TRBJ2-2 NA NA TRBV4-3
CASSFAGINEQYF NA NA NA TRBV5-4
CASSVVPSGTYALEGTGELFF TRBJ2-2 TRBD2 NA TRBV9
CASSFYRLEGYNEQFF TRBJ2-1 NA NA TRBV7-3
CASSIAWDRGNQPQHF TRBJ1-5 TRBD1 NA TRBV19
CASSTGLGAEQFF TRBJ2-1 TRBD2 NA TRBV5-1
CASSPSRAEDGNEKLFF TRBJ1-4 NA NA TRBV18
CASSLAEGASGYEQYF TRBJ2-7 TRBD1 few TRBV5-1
CASSDRNTEAFF TRBJ1-1 NA NA TRBV28
CASSYSGQGGREKLFF TRBJ1-4 TRBD1 NA TRBV6-5
CASSPMRRGSEQFF TRBJ2-1 NA NA TRBV7-2
CSTLPRYDEAFF TRBJ1-1 NA few TRBV7-9
CASSQRGTSGTGTDTQYF TRBJ2-3 TRBD2 once TRBV11-2
CASSSGAGNQPQHF TRBJ1-5 NA NA TRBV5-5
CASSTSQETQYF TRBJ2-5 NA NA TRBV19
CASSLNSGYEQYF TRBJ2-7 NA NA TRBV7-9
CASSASGSMETQYF TRBJ2-5 TRBD2 NA TRBV5-4
CASSLVGQENTEAFF TRBJ1-1 NA few TRBV11-2
CASSSLVAGLNTEAFF TRBJ1-1 NA few TRBV6-5
CASSPGEGTATEAFF TRBJ1-1 NA NA TRBV6-6
CASSISGRHTGELFF TRBJ2-2 TRBD2 NA TRBV28
CASSLKKSGVVGYTF TRBJ1-2 NA NA TRBV5-4
CASSVDRGPYGYTF TRBJ1-2 TRBD1 NA TRBV28